This record covers a single TCR delta chain. This DNA translates differently at residue 4 from the TCRdb protein, which is that of a much larger clone; a read error is likely, and the protein shown is the DNA's own translation. TCRdb redid clone calling on the multiplex PCR reads using CATT. The sample contains approximately 93,000 delta-chain clones, 0.9% to 1% of which appear only once. The data originate from a study of γδ T cells in repeated Plasmodium falciparum infection. This CDR3 has 18 residues. Germline CDR1 GEAIGNYY, CDR2 EKD. Gammadelta T cells were flow-sorted from PBMC into Vgamma9/Vdelta2+ and Vdelta2-negative populations for bulk analysis.

The rearrangement links TRDV2 to TRDJ3; D gene ambiguous. No J gene is reported in TCRdb; it was inferred here by comparing the DNA with germline. Material: gamma-delta T cells from blood. The TCR originated in a pool of human donors (malaria-infected and uninfected, not separated). The CDR3 loop reads CACVTRGPGSWDTRQMFF. CDR3 nucleotides: TGTGCCTGTGTCACCCGTGGTCCGGGCTCCTGGGACACCCGACAGATGTTTTTC.